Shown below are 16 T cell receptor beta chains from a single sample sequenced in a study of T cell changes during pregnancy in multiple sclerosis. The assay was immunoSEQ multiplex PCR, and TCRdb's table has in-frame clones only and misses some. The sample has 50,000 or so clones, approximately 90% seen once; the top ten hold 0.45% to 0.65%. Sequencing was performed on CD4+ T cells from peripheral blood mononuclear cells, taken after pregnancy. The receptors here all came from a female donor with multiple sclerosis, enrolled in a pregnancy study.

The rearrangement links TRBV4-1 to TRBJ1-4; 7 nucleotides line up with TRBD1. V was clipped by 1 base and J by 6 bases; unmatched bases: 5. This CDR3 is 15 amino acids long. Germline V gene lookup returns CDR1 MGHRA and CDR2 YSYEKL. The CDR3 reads CASSQGGGGYEKLFF. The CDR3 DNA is TGCGCCAGCAGCCAAGGAGGGGGCGGGTATGAAAAACTGTTTTTT.

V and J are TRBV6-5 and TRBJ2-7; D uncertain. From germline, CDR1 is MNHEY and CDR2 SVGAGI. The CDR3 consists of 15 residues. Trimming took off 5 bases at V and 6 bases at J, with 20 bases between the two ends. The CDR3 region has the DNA TGTGCCAGCAGTCTGACTGCATCCTCTGAGACCGAGCAGTACTTC. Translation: CASSLTASSETEQYF.

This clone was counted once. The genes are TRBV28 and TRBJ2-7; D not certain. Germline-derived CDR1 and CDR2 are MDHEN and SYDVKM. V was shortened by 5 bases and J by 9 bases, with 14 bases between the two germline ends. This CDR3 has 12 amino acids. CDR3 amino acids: CASSLSLPGQYF. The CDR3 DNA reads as TGTGCCAGCAGTCTTTCCCTCCCGGGGCAGTACTTC.

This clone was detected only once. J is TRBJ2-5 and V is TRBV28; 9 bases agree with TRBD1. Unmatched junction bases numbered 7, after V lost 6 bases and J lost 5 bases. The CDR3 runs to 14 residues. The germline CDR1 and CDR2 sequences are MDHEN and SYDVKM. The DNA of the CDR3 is TGTGCCAGCAGGGGGACAGGGCGCGGCGAGACCCAGTACTTC. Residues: CASRGTGRGETQYF.

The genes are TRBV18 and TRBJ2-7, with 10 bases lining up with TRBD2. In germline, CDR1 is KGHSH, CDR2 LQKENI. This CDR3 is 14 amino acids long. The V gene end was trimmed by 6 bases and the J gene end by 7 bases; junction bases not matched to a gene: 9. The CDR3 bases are TGTGCCAGCTCGGTAACTAGCGGGATGGGAGAGCAGTACTTC. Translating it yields CASSVTSGMGEQYF. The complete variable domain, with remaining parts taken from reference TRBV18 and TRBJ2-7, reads NAGVMQNPRHLVRRRGQEARLRCSPMKGHSHVYWYRQLPEEGLKFMVYLQKENIIDESGMPKERFSAEFPKEGPSILRIQQVVRGDSAAYFCASSVTSGMGEQYFGPGTRLTVT.

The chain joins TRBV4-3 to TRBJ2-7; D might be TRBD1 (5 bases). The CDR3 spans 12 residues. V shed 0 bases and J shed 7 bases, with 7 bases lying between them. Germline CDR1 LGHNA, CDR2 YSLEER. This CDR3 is CASSQDGAEQYF. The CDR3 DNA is TGCGCCAGCAGCCAAGATGGGGCAGAGCAGTACTTC.

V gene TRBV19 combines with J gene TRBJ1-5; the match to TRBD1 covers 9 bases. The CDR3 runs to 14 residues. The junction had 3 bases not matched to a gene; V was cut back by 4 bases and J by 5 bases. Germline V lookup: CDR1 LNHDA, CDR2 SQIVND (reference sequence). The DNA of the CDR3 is TGTGCCAGTAGTACGGGACAGGGACATCAGCCCCAGCATTTT. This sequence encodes CASSTGQGHQPQHF.

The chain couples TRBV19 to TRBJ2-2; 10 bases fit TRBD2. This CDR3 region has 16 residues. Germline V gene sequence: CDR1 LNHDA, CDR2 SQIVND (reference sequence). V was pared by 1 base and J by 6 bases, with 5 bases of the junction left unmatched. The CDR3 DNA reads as TGTGCCAGTAGTATAGTAAGCGGGAGGGCCCCCGGGGAGCTGTTTTTT. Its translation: CASSIVSGRAPGELFF.

CDR3 amino acids: CASSPSAQSNEKLFF. DNA of the CDR3: TGTGCCAGCTCACCTTCGGCACAGTCTAATGAAAAACTGTTTTTT. This chain uses TRBV18 with TRBJ1-4; D unresolved. The CDR3 covers 15 residues. Germline V gene sequence: CDR1 KGHSH, CDR2 LQKENI. V shed 3 bases and J shed 3 bases, with 11 bases lying between them.

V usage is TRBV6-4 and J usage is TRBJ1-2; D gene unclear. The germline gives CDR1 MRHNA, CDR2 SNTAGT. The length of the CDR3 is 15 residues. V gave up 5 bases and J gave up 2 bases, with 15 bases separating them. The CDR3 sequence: CASSPSPTENYGYTF. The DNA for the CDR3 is TGTGCCAGCAGTCCTTCCCCAACAGAGAACTATGGCTACACCTTC.

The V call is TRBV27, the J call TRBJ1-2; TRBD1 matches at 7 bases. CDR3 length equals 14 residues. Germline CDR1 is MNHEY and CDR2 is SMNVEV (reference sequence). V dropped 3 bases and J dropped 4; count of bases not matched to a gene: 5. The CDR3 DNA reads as TGTGCCAGCAGTTTCGGAGGGGGCGTCTATGGCTACACCTTC. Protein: CASSFGGGVYGYTF.

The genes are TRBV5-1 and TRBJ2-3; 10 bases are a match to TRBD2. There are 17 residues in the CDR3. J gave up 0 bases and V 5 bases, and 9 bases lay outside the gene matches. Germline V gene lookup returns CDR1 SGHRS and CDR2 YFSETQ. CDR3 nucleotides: TGCGCCAGCAGTTTCCTAGCGGGAGAGGGGAGCACAGATACGCAGTATTTT. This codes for CASSFLAGEGSTDTQYF.

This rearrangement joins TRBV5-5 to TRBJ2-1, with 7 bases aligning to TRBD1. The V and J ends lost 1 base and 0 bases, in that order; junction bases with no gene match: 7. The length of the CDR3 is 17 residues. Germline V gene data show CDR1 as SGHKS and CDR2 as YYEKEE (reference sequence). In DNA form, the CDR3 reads TGTGCCAGCAGCTTGACCCAGGACAGGTTCTCCTACAATGAGCAGTTCTTC. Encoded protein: CASSLTQDRFSYNEQFF.

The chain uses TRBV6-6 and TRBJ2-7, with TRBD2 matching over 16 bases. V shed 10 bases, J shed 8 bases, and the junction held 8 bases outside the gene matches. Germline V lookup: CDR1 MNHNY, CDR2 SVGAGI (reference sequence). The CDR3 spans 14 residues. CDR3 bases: TGTGCCATCCGTGAGGGACTAGCGGGAGGGCAGCAGTACTTC. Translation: CAIREGLAGGQQYF.

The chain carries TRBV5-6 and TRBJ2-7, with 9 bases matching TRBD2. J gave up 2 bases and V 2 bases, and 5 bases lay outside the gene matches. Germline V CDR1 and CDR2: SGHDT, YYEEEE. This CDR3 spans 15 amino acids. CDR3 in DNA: TGTGCCAGCAGCTTCAACCGCGGGAGGGCCTACGAGCAGTACTTC. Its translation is CASSFNRGRAYEQYF.

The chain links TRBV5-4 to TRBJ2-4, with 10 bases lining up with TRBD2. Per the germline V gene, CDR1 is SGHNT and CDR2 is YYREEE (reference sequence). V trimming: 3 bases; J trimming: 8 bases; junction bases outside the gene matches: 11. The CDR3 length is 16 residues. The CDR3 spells CASSSARASGSDIQYF. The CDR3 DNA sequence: TGTGCCAGCAGCTCGGCCAGGGCTAGCGGGAGTGACATTCAGTACTTC.